This T cell receptor (beta chain) emerged from a study of blood T cell repertoires in COVID-19. As for the study in general: T cells, B-cell-depleted T cells, or PBMCs supplied cDNA or gDNA.

Original handling: Reference gene primers were amplified, and this amplification served to estimate nucleated cell counts. Clones were sequenced by immunoSEQ multiplex PCR, and TCRdb holds only the in-frame ones, with some missing. V and J calls and clone size are given by that table; D and trimming were obtained from the DNA. Here the sample spans approximately 140,000 clones, about four fifths being singletons. V lost 6 bases and J 0 bases, leaving 8 bases between the germline ends. The CDR3 contains 13 residues. CDR1 and CDR2 from the germline V gene are MNHEY and SVGAGI. Participant age was roughly 18 to 89 years, and participants resided in 25 or so US areas. Exposed volunteers were people who met a COVID-19 case within 2 weeks before study entry.

Sequencing used PBMCs or T cells enriched from blood (not recorded which). The clonotype originates from a woman aged 45-65 years who had been exposed to COVID-19. The chain carries TRBV6-5 and TRBJ1-1; maybe TRBD1 (5 bases). This CDR3 is CASRSRVNTEAFF. The CDR3 bases are TGTGCCAGCAGGTCCAGGGTGAACACTGAAGCTTTCTTT.